These 21 T cell receptor beta chains came from one sample sequenced in a study of cytomegalovirus exposure and HLA in healthy donors. It was with 60 Vbeta and 13 Jbeta primers that the PCR ran. Clones were read by immunoSEQ multiplex PCR, and TCRdb kept only the in-frame ones, dropping some. The table has about 92,000 clones, just under 70% seen once. The specimen sequenced was PBMCs. All receptors derive from a man aged 45-60 years in good health and CMV-seronegative.

The CDR3 reads CASSPYRGVYEQYF. CDR3 in DNA: TGTGCCAGCAGTCCCTACCGGGGGGTCTACGAGCAGTACTTC. The V and J genes are TRBV28 and TRBJ2-7, with 7 bases aligning to TRBD2. The CDR3 consists of 14 residues. The V and J ends lost 5 bases and 3 bases, in that order; junction bases with no gene match: 7. Germline V lookup: CDR1 MDHEN, CDR2 SYDVKM.

This clone was seen more than once but under ten times. V usage is TRBV4-3 and J usage is TRBJ2-3, with 9 bases identical to TRBD2. The CDR3 contains 16 residues. J was trimmed by 3 bases and V by 0 bases; bases with no gene match: 4. Germline CDR1 LGHNA, CDR2 YSLEER. The CDR3 loop reads CASSQEGSGGTDTQYF. The CDR3 DNA reads as TGCGCCAGCAGCCAAGAGGGAAGCGGGGGGACAGATACGCAGTATTTT.

The chain links TRBV6-6 to TRBJ2-7; D might be TRBD2 (6 bases). Germline CDR1 MNHNY, CDR2 SVGAGI (reference sequence). This CDR3 comprises 14 residues. V was cut by 2 bases and J by 4 bases, with 12 bases left in between. The CDR3 DNA reads as TGTGCCAGCAGTTACAGTAGCGGACTGTACGAGCAGTACGTC. Its protein product is CASSYSSGLYEQYV.

V is TRBV15 and J is TRBJ2-5; D gene unclear. The V gene lost 4 bases and the J gene lost 3 bases, with 6 bases spanning the gap. The CDR3 sequence is 12 residues long. The germline V gene encodes CDR1 LNHNV and CDR2 YYDKDF (reference sequence). This CDR3 reads CATSKHEETQYF. The CDR3 coding sequence is TGTGCCACCAGCAAACACGAAGAGACCCAGTACTTC.

The chain joins TRBV10-3 to TRBJ2-1; TRBD2 aligns across 8 bases. Looked up from germline, CDR1 is ENHRY and CDR2 is SYGVKD. The CDR3 has 14 residues. The J segment lost 8 bases and the V segment lost 8 bases, leaving 11 bases of the junction unmatched. The CDR3 DNA follows: TGTGCCATCGGATGGGGAGCGGGAGCGTATGAGCAGTTCTTC. Translating it yields CAIGWGAGAYEQFF.

The chain joins TRBV6-1 to TRBJ2-1; the match to TRBD2 covers 8 bases. V gave up 7 bases and J gave up 6 bases; unmatched junction bases: 11. Looked up from germline, CDR1 is MNHNS and CDR2 is SASEGT. CDR3 length: 15 amino acids. The CDR3 DNA is TGTGCCAGCACCTACCGGGGGGGCGCTATCAATGAGCAGTTCTTC. This codes for CASTYRGGAINEQFF.

The V call is TRBV18, the J call TRBJ1-4, with 7 bases that match TRBD1. With V trimmed by 3 bases and J by 8 bases, 6 bases remained unmatched. Looked up from germline, CDR1 is KGHSH and CDR2 is LQKENI. The CDR3 contains 14 residues. CDR3 nucleotides: TGTGCCAGCTCACCCTCAGGGGGTGTGGAAAAACTGTTTTTT. The encoded protein is CASSPSGGVEKLFF. Supplemented by reference TRBV18 and TRBJ1-4, the full variable domain reads NAGVMQNPRHLVRRRGQEARLRCSPMKGHSHVYWYRQLPEEGLKFMVYLQKENIIDESGMPKERFSAEFPKEGPSILRIQQVVRGDSAAYFCASSPSGGVEKLFFGSGTQLSVL.

The chain combines TRBV28 with TRBJ1-4; maybe TRBD1 (5 bases). From germline, CDR1 is MDHEN and CDR2 SYDVKM. Trimming took 3 bases from V and 7 from J, leaving 9 bases between them. The CDR3 sequence is 13 residues long. The CDR3: CASSLGRSEKLFF. The CDR3 DNA follows: TGTGCCAGCAGTTTGGGGCGCAGTGAAAAACTGTTTTTT. The variable domain in full, completed from reference TRBV28 and TRBJ1-4, reads DVKVTQSSRYLVKRTGEKVFLECVQDMDHENMFWYRQDPGLGLRLIYFSYDVKMKEKGDIPEGYSVSREKKERFSLILESASTNQTSMYLCASSLGRSEKLFFGSGTQLSVL.

The genes are TRBV5-1 and TRBJ2-7, with 12 nucleotides matching TRBD2. This CDR3 has 16 amino acids. The V gene's germline CDR1 is SGHRS and CDR2 YFSETQ. Unmatched junction bases numbered 4, after V lost 1 base and J lost 2 bases. This chain's CDR3 is CASSLTPSGGAYEQYF. The CDR3 region has the DNA TGCGCCAGCAGCTTGACCCCTAGCGGGGGGGCCTACGAGCAGTACTTC. The full variable domain, its missing parts supplied by reference TRBV5-1 and TRBJ2-7, is KAGVTQTPRYLIKTRGQQVTLSCSPISGHRSVSWYQQTPGQGLQFLFEYFSETQRNKGNFPGRFSGRQFSNSRSEMNVSTLELGDSALYLCASSLTPSGGAYEQYFGPGTRLTVT.

This chain connects TRBV4-1 to TRBJ2-1; 8 positions agree with TRBD1. V shed 0 bases and J 7 bases; nucleotides not matched to a gene: 5. Germline CDR1 reads MGHRA; CDR2 reads YSYEKL. CDR3 length equals 15 residues. The CDR3 region is CASSQDRQGRNEQFF. The CDR3, as DNA: TGCGCCAGCAGCCAAGATCGACAGGGGAGGAATGAGCAGTTCTTC.

The chain is built from TRBV9 and TRBJ2-3, with a weak D call TRBD1 (5 bases). The germline V gene has CDR1 SGDLS and CDR2 YYNGEE. V gave up 1 base and J gave up 0 bases, with 18 bases separating them. CDR3 length equals 18 residues. CDR3 protein: CASSVFSGHLTSTDTQYF. CDR3 coding DNA: TGTGCCAGCAGCGTATTCTCAGGACACCTAACTAGCACAGATACGCAGTATTTT.

The chain carries TRBV29-1 and TRBJ2-1, with D perhaps matching TRBD2 (6 bases). The germline V and J ends were trimmed by 5 bases and 9 bases, with 17 bases remaining between them. The CDR3 sequence is 13 residues long. Germline V gene lookup returns CDR1 SQVTM and CDR2 ANQGSEA. The CDR3 DNA reads as TGCAGCGTTAGGACGGGAGTGGAGCGTGAGCAGTTCTTC. It encodes CSVRTGVEREQFF.

This CDR3 is CASSLRGSSGELFF. The CDR3 coding sequence is TGTGCCAGCAGCCTACGTGGGAGTTCCGGGGAGCTGTTTTTT. This chain connects TRBV7-2 to TRBJ2-2; tentatively, D is TRBD2 (5 bases). The CDR3 has 14 amino acids. CDR1 is SGHTA and CDR2 is FQGNSA in the germline V gene. V shed 5 bases and J shed 6 bases, with 13 bases lying between them. Complete variable domain (other parts from reference TRBV7-2 and TRBJ2-2): GAGVSQSPSNKVTEKGKDVELRCDPISGHTALYWYRQSLGQGLEFLIYFQGNSAPDKSGLPSDRFSAERTGGSVSTLTIQRTQQEDSAVYLCASSLRGSSGELFFGEGSRLTVL.

The rearrangement joins TRBV6-7 to TRBJ2-4; the match to TRBD1 covers 7 bases. TRBV6-7 is annotated as an ORF whose role is uncertain. V gave up 2 bases and J gave up 2 bases; unmatched junction bases: 6. This CDR3 spans 16 amino acids. The CDR3 protein is CASSYPEGATKNIQYF. The CDR3 nucleotides are TGTGCCAGCAGTTACCCCGAGGGGGCAACCAAAAACATTCAGTACTTC.

V and J are TRBV6-5 and TRBJ2-1; TRBD2 agrees at 9 bases. Losses at the gene ends were 5 bases for V and 5 bases for J; bases not matched to a gene: 7. The CDR3 runs to 15 residues. Per germline, CDR1 MNHEY and CDR2 SVGAGI. The CDR3 sequence is CASSRSGGTNNEQFF. Here the CDR3 DNA reads TGTGCCAGCAGTCGCAGCGGGGGGACAAACAATGAGCAGTTCTTC.

V is TRBV2 and J is TRBJ1-6, with 7 bases lining up with TRBD1. The ends lost 3 bases at V and 10 bases at J; junction bases unmatched: 9. Germline values: CDR1 SNHLY, CDR2 FYNNEI. The CDR3 extends over 15 amino acids. The CDR3 DNA is TGTGCCAGCAGTGAGGGCAGGGGGACAAGCTCACCCCTCCACTTT. Translation: CASSEGRGTSSPLHF.

The V call is TRBV2, the J call TRBJ2-5; D perhaps matches TRBD2 (7 bases). Deletions cut 6 bases from V and 1 base from J, with 9 bases between. Germline V gene data show CDR1 as SNHLY and CDR2 as FYNNEI. The CDR3 sequence is 13 residues long. The CDR3 loop is CASSRGAQETQYF. CDR3 DNA sequence: TGTGCCAGCAGCCGGGGGGCCCAAGAGACCCAGTACTTC.

The J gene is TRBJ2-3, the V gene TRBV7-6, with D perhaps TRBD2 (6 bases). The CDR3 is 14 amino acids. Between the trimmed V and J ends, which lost 2 bases and 1 base, there was a span of 7 bases. Germline V gene sequence: CDR1 SGHVS, CDR2 FNYEAQ. The CDR3 DNA is TGTGCCAGCAGCTTACGGAGGGGCACAGATACGCAGTATTTT. Translated, it gives CASSLRRGTDTQYF.

V and J are TRBV4-3 and TRBJ2-1; 10 bases map to TRBD2. Germline CDR1 and CDR2: LGHNA and YSLEER. This CDR3 contains 18 residues. The trim removed 0 bases at V and 6 bases at J, leaving 11 bases unmatched. The CDR3 sequence: CASSQEAPSGSHFNEQFF. In nucleotides, the CDR3 is TGCGCCAGCAGCCAAGAGGCCCCTAGCGGGAGCCATTTCAATGAGCAGTTCTTC.

This clone was detected only a few times. This chain connects TRBV29-1 to TRBJ2-3, with 10 bases fitting TRBD2. With 4 bases clipped from V and 7 bases from J, the junction kept 5 bases outside the gene matches. Germline CDR1 SQVTM, CDR2 ANQGSEA. This CDR3 is built from 13 residues. The CDR3 DNA reads as TGCAGCGTTGGGACTAGCGGAGCGAATACGCAGTATTTT. Translating it yields CSVGTSGANTQYF.

The genes are TRBV19 and TRBJ1-1; D not resolved. V lost 1 base to trimming and J lost 1 base, with 4 bases between them. This CDR3 is built from 13 residues. Germline V gene data show CDR1 as LNHDA and CDR2 as SQIVND (reference sequence). The CDR3 protein is CASSIGANTEAFF. As DNA, the CDR3 is TGTGCCAGTAGTATAGGGGCGAACACTGAAGCTTTCTTT.